This T cell receptor (beta chain) is from a study of blood T cell repertoires in COVID-19. About the study: Material from acute and convalescent COVID-19 was sourced from the United States, Italy and Spain. Sources were T cells, B-cell-depleted T cells, or PBMCs; the material itself was cDNA or gDNA.

Methods used by the authors: Reference gene primer amplification gave estimated nucleated cell counts. Using immunoSEQ multiplex PCR, the repertoire was profiled, and TCRdb retains in-frame clones only, with some absent. Clonal size and the V and J genes are those of that table, whereas D and trimming came from the DNA. Of about 16,000 clones listed, about 89% are singletons. Germline lookup yields CDR1 LGHDT and CDR2 YNNKEL (reference sequence). The CDR3 has 15 residues. The ends lost 4 bases at V and 5 bases at J; junction bases unmatched: 6. The sequencing input was peripheral blood. The sequence derives from a woman of 80 years or more with COVID-19, enrolled during active disease. V gene TRBV3-1 (or the pseudogene TRBV3-2) combines with J gene TRBJ1-2; 11 bases are shared with TRBD1. The CDR3 DNA reads as TGTGCCAGCAGCCTCTGGACAGGGGGCTTTTATGGCTACACCTTC. Translating gives CASSLWTGGFYGYTF.